The 30 T cell receptor beta chains given below trace back to one sample, sequenced in a study of low-dose radiotherapy and immunotherapy resistance in tumors. Time point reported: before trial treatment. TRAV and TRBV primers primed cDNA for both TCRalpha and TCRbeta. The PCR that amplified TCRs ran for approximately 20 cycles, relying on a constant-region primer and a V-primer adapter. Each CDR3 protein gets one entry after TCRdb re-called the reads with MiXCR. The table shows fewer than 90,000 distinct CDR3 sequences, with less than 35% occurring only once. Sample: PBMCs, taken before treatment. The receptor source for this set is a female donor with ovarian cancer.

This clonotype came up many times. The rearrangement links TRBV10-3 to TRBJ1-2; weak D call: TRBD1 (6 bases). This CDR3 has 14 residues. The germline gives CDR1 ENHRY, CDR2 SYGVKD. Between the trimmed V and J ends, which lost 10 bases and 3 bases, there was a span of 18 bases. The CDR3 DNA reads as TGTGCCACTCAGGGCGGGGGCCCCTACTATGGCTACACCTTC. It translates to CATQGGGPYYGYTF.

This clonotype was observed a few times. The genes are TRBV7-9 and TRBJ2-1; D gene ambiguous. Germline V lookup: CDR1 SEHNR, CDR2 FQNEAQ (reference sequence). The CDR3 covers 12 residues. The V gene lost 5 bases and the J gene lost 5 bases, with 7 bases spanning the gap. The CDR3 spells CASSQVNNEQFF. The CDR3, as DNA: TGTGCCAGCAGCCAAGTGAACAATGAGCAGTTCTTC.

This clonotype was recorded at least ten times. The genes are TRBV7-2 and TRBJ2-1; D is undetermined. V lost 4 bases and J lost 7, with 11 bases in between. The CDR3 has 13 residues. The V gene's germline CDR1 is SGHTA and CDR2 FQGNSA. The CDR3 loop reads CASSSLYVNEQFF. DNA of the CDR3: TGTGCCAGCAGCTCCCTCTACGTTAATGAGCAGTTCTTC. Supplemented by reference TRBV7-2 and TRBJ2-1, the full variable domain reads GAGVSQSPSNKVTEKGKDVELRCDPISGHTALYWYRQSLGQGLEFLIYFQGNSAPDKSGLPSDRFSAERTGGSVSTLTIQRTQQEDSAVYLCASSSLYVNEQFFGPGTRLTVL.

This sequence joins TRBV29-1 and TRBJ1-1; 8 bases fit TRBD1. CDR1 SQVTM and CDR2 ANQGSEA come from the germline V gene. The CDR3 totals 11 residues. Trimming took 6 bases from V and 8 from J; bases not matched to a gene: 5. CDR3 sequence (DNA): TGCAGCGTCAGTGGACAGGGAGAAGCTTTCTTT. This sequence encodes CSVSGQGEAFF.

This clonotype showed up many times. The CDR3 nucleotides read TGTGCCAGTAGTCTCTCCTCTTTGAACACTGAAGCTTTCTTT. Protein sequence: CASSLSSLNTEAFF. This sequence joins TRBV19 and TRBJ1-1; D not resolved. V shed 5 bases and J shed 0 bases, with 10 bases lying between them. Germline V gene sequence: CDR1 LNHDA, CDR2 SQIVND (reference sequence). The CDR3 contains 14 residues.

This clonotype was counted many times. V and J are TRBV5-1 and TRBJ2-5; 9 bases line up with TRBD2. The junction had 8 bases not matched to a gene; V was cut back by 0 bases and J by 5 bases. Germline V CDR1 and CDR2: SGHRS, YFSETQ. This CDR3 has 16 residues. CDR3 DNA sequence: TGCGCCAGCAGCTTGGCCCGGGGACTAGCATTCGAGACCCAGTACTTC. Its translation is CASSLARGLAFETQYF.

Concerning this clonotype itself: A far larger clone is a single base away, which makes a read error likely. The chain recombines TRBV6-5 with TRBJ2-1; 9 bases are a match to TRBD2. V dropped 5 bases and J dropped 10; count of bases not matched to a gene: 9. CDR1 is MNHEY and CDR2 is SVGAGI in the germline V gene. CDR3 length equals 14 residues. CDR3 residues: CASSTGGRAYEQFF. CDR3 nucleotides: TGTGCCAGCAGTACCGGCGGGAGGGCCTACGAGCAGTTCTTC.

This clonotype was picked up many times. V usage is TRBV10-3 and J usage is TRBJ2-2, with 11 bases lining up with TRBD2. V lost 6 bases to trimming and J lost 2 bases; unmatched junction nucleotides: 11. In germline, CDR1 is ENHRY, CDR2 SYGVKD. The CDR3 is 18 residues long. The chain's CDR3 is CAISQTSGTSGNTGELFF. For the CDR3, the DNA is TGTGCCATCAGCCAGACATCCGGGACTAGCGGAAACACCGGGGAGCTGTTTTTT.

In its sample, this clonotype was seen many times. The CDR3 DNA reads TGTGCCACCGGGGACAGGGGGCGTTCACCCCTCCACTTT. The encoded protein is CATGDRGRSPLHF. This chain links TRBV10-3 with TRBJ1-6, with 12 bases identical to TRBD1. Trimming took 10 bases from V and 9 from J; bases not matched to a gene: 4. This CDR3 has 13 residues. Germline values: CDR1 ENHRY, CDR2 SYGVKD.

This clonotype was counted many times. The chain combines TRBV29-1 with TRBJ2-3; D not certain. The germline V and J ends were trimmed by 4 bases and 4 bases, with 6 bases remaining between them. Germline assignment: CDR1 SQVTM and CDR2 ANQGSEA. The CDR3 covers 11 residues. The CDR3 bases are TGCAGCGTTGGAAGATCAGATACGCAGTATTTT. Protein: CSVGRSDTQYF.

This clonotype was counted many times. The genes are TRBV20-1 and TRBJ1-5, with 9 nucleotides matching TRBD1. The germline gives CDR1 DFQATT, CDR2 SNEGSKA (reference sequence). This CDR3 region has 13 residues. Trimming removed 5 bases from V and 5 bases from J; junction bases left unmatched: 4. The CDR3 region is CSAGRQGDQPQHF. Written as DNA, the CDR3 is TGCAGTGCTGGAAGACAGGGGGATCAGCCCCAGCATTTT.

In its sample, this clonotype was seen many times. This chain uses TRBV28 with TRBJ2-4; the match to TRBD2 covers 7 bases. Germline trimming cut 5 bases from V and 5 bases from J; bases unmatched to any gene: 9. The germline CDR1 and CDR2 sequences are MDHEN and SYDVKM. This CDR3 contains 15 residues. CDR3 bases: TGTGCCAGCAGTGCTCTCGTGGGGGGGGAAAACATTCAGTACTTC. It translates to CASSALVGGENIQYF. Full variable domain (remainder filled in from reference TRBV28 and TRBJ2-4): DVKVTQSSRYLVKRTGEKVFLECVQDMDHENMFWYRQDPGLGLRLIYFSYDVKMKEKGDIPEGYSVSREKKERFSLILESASTNQTSMYLCASSALVGGENIQYFGAGTRLSVL.

This chain joins TRBV28 and TRBJ2-1; D gene uncertain. Trimming removed 2 bases at V and 9 bases at J, with 14 bases between. The CDR3 is 14 amino acids. From germline, CDR1 is MDHEN and CDR2 SYDVKM. CDR3 sequence: CASSLESRFREQFF. The CDR3 DNA follows: TGTGCCAGCAGTTTAGAGTCTAGGTTCCGTGAGCAGTTCTTC. The complete variable domain, with remaining parts taken from reference TRBV28 and TRBJ2-1, reads DVKVTQSSRYLVKRTGEKVFLECVQDMDHENMFWYRQDPGLGLRLIYFSYDVKMKEKGDIPEGYSVSREKKERFSLILESASTNQTSMYLCASSLESRFREQFFGPGTRLTVL.

This clonotype has ten or more counts. The rearrangement joins TRBV10-3 to TRBJ1-5; 9 bases line up with TRBD1. Losses at the gene ends were 0 bases for V and 4 bases for J; bases not matched to a gene: 10. Germline CDR1 reads ENHRY; CDR2 reads SYGVKD. The CDR3 is 18 amino acids. CDR3 region: CAISESLGQGTLNQPQHF. The DNA for the CDR3 is TGTGCCATCAGTGAGTCGCTGGGACAGGGCACCTTAAATCAGCCCCAGCATTTT.

This rearrangement joins TRBV5-4 to TRBJ2-5; possibly TRBD1 or TRBD2 for D (5 bases each). The CDR3 is 16 amino acids. Trimming took 0 bases from V and 5 from J, leaving 17 bases between them. Germline loops: CDR1 SGHNT, CDR2 YYREEE (reference sequence). Written as DNA, the CDR3 is TGTGCCAGCAGCTTGGGGGGCAGGTCAAGAGGGGAGACCCAGTACTTC. Translating it yields CASSLGGRSRGETQYF.

This clonotype was found a few times. The rearrangement uses TRBV10-2 and TRBJ1-2; D unclear. In germline, CDR1 is WSHSY, CDR2 SAAADI. The CDR3 sequence is 12 residues long. Trimming removed 6 bases from V and 5 bases from J, with 10 bases in between. The CDR3 loop reads CASRTDAYGYTF. CDR3 coding DNA: TGCGCCAGCAGGACGGACGCTTATGGCTACACCTTC.

This clonotype has only a few counts. The rearrangement uses TRBV12-3 or TRBV12-4 and TRBJ1-2; D is ambiguous. CDR3 size: 14 residues. Trimming pared 1 base from V and 7 bases from J, leaving 13 bases between. CDR3 residues: CASSLEGYEGGYTF. In nucleotides, the CDR3 is TGTGCCAGCAGTTTAGAGGGTTATGAGGGTGGCTACACCTTC.

V and J are TRBV28 and TRBJ1-2; TRBD1 might be the D (6 bases). Germline loops: CDR1 MDHEN, CDR2 SYDVKM. V lost 6 bases, J lost 0 bases, and 11 bases lay in between. The CDR3 is 14 residues long. CDR3 sequence reads: CASSEGGSNYGYTF. CDR3 nucleotides: TGTGCCAGCAGCGAAGGGGGATCTAACTATGGCTACACCTTC.

This clonotype was seen repeatedly, ten times or more. The chain's CDR3 is CASSQIPPGQGIYEQYF. CDR3 nucleotide sequence: TGCGCCAGCAGCCAGATACCTCCGGGACAGGGGATCTACGAGCAGTACTTC. The chain links TRBV4-1 to TRBJ2-7; 10 bases align to TRBD1. The ends lost 3 bases at V and 3 bases at J; junction bases unmatched: 11. The CDR3 spans 17 residues. Germline V gives CDR1 MGHRA, CDR2 YSYEKL.

Regarding this clonotype: A single base is all that separates this from a far larger clone, so a read error is likely. The chain uses TRBV6-5 and TRBJ2-1; TRBD1 agrees at 7 bases. This CDR3 comprises 15 residues. The V gene's germline CDR1 is MNHEY and CDR2 SVGAGI. The V gene end was trimmed by 5 bases and the J gene end by 4 bases; junction bases not matched to a gene: 8. The DNA of the CDR3 is TGTGCCAGCAGTCCCCTAGAGGGACAGTACAATGAGCAGTTCTTC. Amino acid sequence: CASSPLEGQYNEQFF.

This clonotype was found a few times. The V and J genes are TRBV9 and TRBJ2-2; D perhaps matches TRBD2 (6 bases). The ends were cut back, 4 bases at V and 5 bases at J, with 15 bases in the middle. The CDR3 consists of 15 residues. CDR1 is SGDLS, CDR2 YYNGEE, per germline. The CDR3 DNA sequence: TGTGCCAGCAGCCCCCGGCGGGATGGAACCGGGGAGCTGTTTTTT. Protein: CASSPRRDGTGELFF.

This rearrangement joins TRBV7-2 to TRBJ1-1, with a tentative D call TRBD1 (6 bases). Germline V gene data show CDR1 as SGHTA and CDR2 as FQGNSA. Trimming removed 6 bases from V and 1 base from J, with 15 bases in between. This CDR3 contains 15 residues. The CDR3 DNA is TGTGCCAGCAGTTATGCCGGGACAAAGAACACTGAAGCTTTCTTT. This sequence encodes CASSYAGTKNTEAFF.

V gene TRBV12-3 or TRBV12-4 combines with J gene TRBJ2-1; 10 positions agree with TRBD1. The J segment lost 7 bases and the V segment lost 8 bases, leaving 5 bases of the junction unmatched. This CDR3 comprises 13 residues. Written as DNA, the CDR3 is TGTGCCAGCCAGGGACAGGGGCGGAATGAGCAGTTCTTC. Residues: CASQGQGRNEQFF.

This clonotype was counted many times. V usage is TRBV24-1 and J usage is TRBJ2-7; TRBD1 matches at 8 bases. The ends lost 4 bases at V and 3 bases at J; junction bases unmatched: 7. The length of the CDR3 is 15 residues. CDR1 is KGHDR and CDR2 is SFDVKD in the germline V gene. The CDR3 DNA follows: TGTGCCACCAGTGAAGCGACAGGGGAGCGCTACGAGCAGTACTTC. This translates into CATSEATGERYEQYF.

The rearrangement links TRBV7-8 to TRBJ2-3; D is unclear. The V end lost 1 base, the J end lost 1 base, and 12 bases lay between the germline ends. The length of the CDR3 is 16 residues. Germline CDR1 and CDR2: SGHVS and FQNEAQ. DNA for the CDR3: TGTGCCAGCAGCTTAGGGCAGGTCCTCGGCACAGATACGCAGTATTTT. It translates to CASSLGQVLGTDTQYF.

On this clonotype: With a far larger clone one base away, a read error is the likely cause. The gene calls are TRBV10-3 and TRBJ2-7; a weak D match, TRBD2 (6 bases). The CDR3 sequence is 13 residues long. The V gene lost 5 bases and the J gene lost 5 bases, with 13 bases spanning the gap. Germline CDR1 ENHRY, CDR2 SYGVKD. The CDR3 is CAISYDGLNEQYF. In DNA form, the CDR3 reads TGTGCCATCAGTTACGACGGACTAAACGAGCAGTACTTC.

By share, this clonotype counts as medium-sized (0.01 to 0.1%). The V gene is TRBV6-1, the J gene TRBJ1-5, with unresolved D. V was shortened by 4 bases and J by 0 bases, with 28 bases between the two germline ends. Germline V lookup: CDR1 MNHNS, CDR2 SASEGT. The CDR3 runs to 21 residues. Here the CDR3 DNA reads TGTGCCAGCAGTGGACTAGGAGCGCTGGCACCAGCTCGGTATAGCAATCAGCCCCAGCATTTT. Translated: CASSGLGALAPARYSNQPQHF.

Ten or more counts support this clonotype. The rearrangement joins TRBV6-2 or TRBV6-3 to TRBJ2-5; possibly TRBD2 for D (5 bases). The germline CDR1 and CDR2 sequences are MNHEY and SVGEGT. This CDR3 is 15 amino acids long. V lost 0 bases, J lost 2 bases, and 10 bases lay in between. The CDR3 nucleotides are TGTGCCAGCAGTTACTCGATTCTAGCTCAAGAGACCCAGTACTTC. It encodes CASSYSILAQETQYF.

This clonotype occurred many times. The rearrangement uses TRBV6-2 or TRBV6-3 and TRBJ1-4, with D hard to call. The CDR3 has 15 residues. The V gene lost 5 bases and the J gene lost 0 bases, with 10 bases spanning the gap. The germline V gene has CDR1 MNHEY and CDR2 SVGEGT. The CDR3 bases are TGTGCCAGCAGTGCGTCGGCAACAACTAATGAAAAACTGTTTTTT. This sequence encodes CASSASATTNEKLFF.

This clonotype has a count of ten or more. The chain carries TRBV7-2 and TRBJ2-7; 9 bases are a match to TRBD2. In germline, CDR1 is SGHTA, CDR2 FQGNSA. The CDR3 extends over 14 amino acids. J was trimmed by 6 bases and V by 5 bases; bases with no gene match: 8. The CDR3 here is CASSPDSGGLEQYF. CDR3 DNA: TGTGCCAGCAGCCCAGATAGCGGGGGCCTCGAGCAGTACTTC. The variable domain in full, completed from reference TRBV7-2 and TRBJ2-7, reads GAGVSQSPSNKVTEKGKDVELRCDPISGHTALYWYRQSLGQGLEFLIYFQGNSAPDKSGLPSDRFSAERTGGSVSTLTIQRTQQEDSAVYLCASSPDSGGLEQYFGPGTRLTVT.